A single T cell receptor beta chain is shown here with its context. This entry is derived from a study of cytomegalovirus exposure and HLA in healthy donors. The primer mix had 60 Vbeta and 13 Jbeta primers. Method: immunoSEQ multiplex PCR; TCRdb's copy keeps in-frame clones and lacks some. This table holds nearly 110,000 clones, 70% to 85% found once. CDR1 is SGHVS, CDR2 FNYEAQ, per germline. Trimming at V came to 0 bases and at J to 4 bases, leaving 1 base not matched to a gene. This CDR3 spans 14 amino acids. The sequencing sample was made of PBMCs. This receptor was identified in a male donor in good health and CMV-seronegative. The rearrangement uses TRBV7-6 and TRBJ2-7; TRBD2 aligns across 9 bases. In nucleotides, the CDR3 is TGTGCCAGCAGCTTAGCGAGCGGGGGGTACGAGCAGTACTTC. Translating gives CASSLASGGYEQYF.